Shown below are 32 T cell receptor beta chains from a single sample sequenced in a study of T cells in Graves' hyperthyroidism and ophthalmopathy. There were TCR beta CDR3 regions amplified from RNA transcripts. Primed by the HTBI set, a first-round RT-PCR was run on the TCR CDR3. TCRdb ran MiXCR on the multiplex PCR reads and lists one entry per CDR3 protein. The data contain about 610,000 distinct CDR3 sequences, just over 45% of them singletons. Sequenced: peripheral blood or thyroid tissue (not recorded which). The receptors here all came from a woman in her late teens or twenties with Graves' hyperthyroidism.

This clonotype was observed a handful of times. A junction boundary mismatches the germline segment, possibly from a read error. The J gene is TRBJ1-3, the V gene TRBV12-5; no definite D call. This CDR3 spans 12 amino acids. Germline CDR1 and CDR2: LGHNT and FRNRAP. The CDR3 bases are TGTGTTAGTGGTGCGGCTGGAAACACCATATATTTT. This sequence encodes CVSGAAGNTIYF.

This clonotype was observed at least ten times. The rearrangement uses TRBV20-1 and TRBJ2-7, with 8 bases fitting TRBD2. In germline, CDR1 is DFQATT, CDR2 SNEGSKA (reference sequence). The CDR3 runs to 15 residues. Trimming took 2 bases from V and 4 from J; bases not matched to a gene: 10. The CDR3 nucleotides are TGCAGTGCTAGAAACACCGGGACTAGACCATACGAGCAGTACTTC. It yields the protein CSARNTGTRPYEQYF.

This clonotype was counted ten times or more. The chain links TRBV27 to TRBJ1-5, with D hard to call. CDR3 length: 14 residues. The germline CDR1 and CDR2 sequences are MNHEY and SMNVEV (reference sequence). V dropped 2 bases and J dropped 9 bases, with 14 bases sitting between them. CDR3 protein: CASSLISPSSPQHF. The CDR3 DNA sequence: TGTGCCAGCAGTTTAATTTCACCCTCCTCGCCCCAGCATTTT.

Regarding this clonotype: A clone one base away is much larger, so this may be a read error. The chain joins TRBV6-5 to TRBJ1-2, with a possible D match to TRBD1 (6 bases). In germline, CDR1 is MNHEY, CDR2 SVGAGI. This CDR3 region has 12 residues. In DNA form, the CDR3 reads TGTGCCAGCAGTTCGGGACCCAGGGGCTGCACCTTC. The encoded protein is CASSSGPRGCTF.

This clonotype was observed many times. The chain recombines TRBV28 with TRBJ2-7, with TRBD2 matching 10 bases. With 6 bases clipped from V and 2 bases from J, the junction kept 10 bases outside the gene matches. Germline V gene data show CDR1 as MDHEN and CDR2 as SYDVKM. The CDR3 sequence is 16 residues long. The CDR3 sequence is CASSQHGLAATYEQYF. The CDR3 DNA reads as TGTGCCAGCAGCCAGCATGGACTAGCGGCTACCTACGAGCAGTACTTC.

This clonotype was observed at least ten times. The chain has TRBV12-3 or TRBV12-4 and TRBJ1-3; D remains ambiguous. V gave up 6 bases and J gave up 1 base, with 7 bases separating them. CDR3 length equals 13 residues. The CDR3 loop is CASSLSSGNTIYF. The CDR3 coding sequence is TGTGCCAGCAGCCTGTCGTCTGGAAACACCATATATTTT.

CDR3 amino acids: CASSQVLQPAQTKKGAQYF. The CDR3 bases are TGTGCCAGCAGCCAAGTCCTTCAGCCGGCCCAAACTAAAAAGGGGGCCCAGTACTTC. The V call is TRBV3-1, the J call TRBJ2-5, with a possible D match to TRBD1 (6 bases). This CDR3 is built from 19 residues. Trimming stripped 1 base from V and 9 bases from J, with 30 bases between. CDR1 and CDR2 from the germline V gene are LGHDT and YNNKEL (reference sequence).

This rearrangement joins TRBV7-3 to TRBJ2-1; 9 positions match TRBD1. Germline CDR1 and CDR2: SGHTA and FQGTGA. The junction had 6 bases not matched to a gene; V was cut back by 3 bases and J by 9 bases. The CDR3 length is 14 residues. CDR3 sequence: CASSFQQGAGEQFF. In DNA form, the CDR3 reads TGTGCCAGCAGCTTTCAACAGGGGGCCGGTGAGCAGTTCTTC.

A word on this clonotype: Likely a read error: the CDR3 ends without its conserved phenylalanine or tryptophan. The chain employs TRBV2 and TRBJ2-5; 9 bases align to TRBD2. The CDR3 has 17 residues. J lost 3 bases, V lost 7 bases, and 15 bases had no gene match. Germline-derived CDR1 and CDR2 are SNHLY and FYNNEI. The CDR3 nucleotides are TGTGCCAGCACCGTAACGCCTAGCGGGGATGAGGAAGAGACCCAGTACGTC. Amino acids: CASTVTPSGDEEETQYV.

Concerning this clonotype: A much more abundant neighbour one base away suggests this may be a read error. The J gene is TRBJ2-7, the V gene TRBV2; D possibly corresponds to TRBD1 (6 bases). The CDR3 is made up of 13 amino acids. Germline lookup yields CDR1 SNHLY and CDR2 FYNNEI. Trimming took 5 bases from V and 2 from J, leaving 10 bases between them. The chain's CDR3 is CASSKQGPYEQYF. CDR3 in DNA: TGTGCCAGCAGTAAACAGGGTCCCTACGAGCAGTACTTC.

The J gene is TRBJ2-7, the V gene TRBV5-1, with 9 bases lining up with TRBD1. Germline V gene data show CDR1 as SGHRS and CDR2 as YFSETQ. This CDR3 comprises 15 residues. V lost 3 bases to trimming and J lost 7 bases; unmatched junction nucleotides: 11. CDR3 sequence (DNA): TGCGCCAGCAGCTCGTCCCGGGACAGGGTCCGGGAGCAGTACTTC. This encodes CASSSSRDRVREQYF.

This clonotype was found many times. The J gene is TRBJ1-2, the V gene TRBV9; 8 bases line up with TRBD1. The CDR3 has 14 amino acids. The ends lost 5 bases at V and 4 bases at J; junction bases unmatched: 7. The V gene's germline CDR1 is SGDLS and CDR2 YYNGEE. Here the CDR3 DNA reads TGTGCCAGCAGTGCCGGACAGGGATTCTATGGCTACACCTTC. Its translation is CASSAGQGFYGYTF.

This clonotype was picked up many times. The chain joins TRBV7-9 to TRBJ1-1; weak D call: TRBD1 (6 bases). The CDR3 length is 14 residues. V lost 3 bases and J 3 bases, leaving 11 bases between the germline ends. The V gene's germline CDR1 is SEHNR and CDR2 FQNEAQ (reference sequence). The CDR3 DNA reads TGTGCCAGCAGCTTGGGGGGGCTGGACACTGAAGCTTTCTTT. Protein product: CASSLGGLDTEAFF.

This clonotype was detected many times. V is TRBV12-3 or TRBV12-4 and J is TRBJ1-6, with TRBD1 as a possible D gene (5 bases). The CDR3 totals 16 residues. Trimming stripped 6 bases from V and 0 bases from J, with 12 bases between. The DNA of the CDR3 is TGTGCCAGCAGGCGACAGTTGGGCTCCTATAATTCACCCCTCCACTTT. Amino acids: CASRRQLGSYNSPLHF.

V and J are TRBV5-4 and TRBJ2-1; D is perhaps TRBD2 (6 bases). CDR1 and CDR2 (germline): SGHNT, YYREEE (reference sequence). Trimming shortened V by 0 bases and J by 8 bases, and 9 bases separated the two germline ends. CDR3 length: 13 amino acids. In DNA, the CDR3 is TGTGCCAGCAGCTTGGTGTCGGGGGATGAGCAGTTCTTC. This translates into CASSLVSGDEQFF.

The rearrangement uses TRBV5-1 and TRBJ1-2, with a possible D match to TRBD1 (5 bases). This CDR3 has 15 amino acids. Per the germline V gene, CDR1 is SGHRS and CDR2 is YFSETQ. Trimming pared 0 bases from V and 4 bases from J, leaving 13 bases between. DNA for the CDR3: TGCGCCAGCAGCTTGGGGGGCCAGCTCGGCTATGGCTACACCTTC. Translation: CASSLGGQLGYGYTF.

Note on this clonotype: Being one base from a much bigger clone, this may be a read error. The J gene is TRBJ2-7, the V gene TRBV4-1; D not resolved. This CDR3 has 14 amino acids. Germline V gene data show CDR1 as MGHRA and CDR2 as YSYEKL. The CDR3 region is CASSPTTPGYGQYF. DNA for the CDR3: TGCGCCAGCAGTCCTACCACTCCGGGCTACGGGCAGTACTTC.

The chain recombines TRBV20-1 with TRBJ2-7; D may be TRBD2 (6 bases). Gene TRBJ2-1 matches the end of the DNA better, so the J call may be wrong. In germline, CDR1 is DFQATT, CDR2 SNEGSKA (reference sequence). The CDR3 has 12 amino acids. CDR3 nucleotide sequence: TGCAGTGCTACAACCCTTGCGGGAGAGCAGTTCTTC. Its protein is CSATTLAGEQFF.

This clonotype was detected many times. The chain links TRBV9 to TRBJ2-2, with 7 bases matching TRBD2. With 1 base clipped from V and 15 bases from J, the junction kept 12 bases outside the gene matches. The CDR3 covers 14 residues. Germline V gene data show CDR1 as SGDLS and CDR2 as YYNGEE. The CDR3 DNA follows: TGTGCCAGCAGCGTATATACCCGGGACTATAAGATGTTTTTT. Amino acid sequence: CASSVYTRDYKMFF.

This clonotype has a count of ten or more. The chain links TRBV20-1 to TRBJ2-1, with 7 bases that match TRBD2. CDR1 and CDR2 from the germline V gene are DFQATT and SNEGSKA (reference sequence). The CDR3 has 12 amino acids. CDR3 sequence reads: CRAGVGGDEQFF. The CDR3 region has the DNA TGCAGGGCGGGAGTGGGTGGCGATGAGCAGTTCTTC.

This clonotype has just a few counts. This chain connects TRBV15 to TRBJ1-1, with D unresolved. This CDR3 is 14 amino acids long. V lost 1 base and J lost 6, with 12 bases in between. Germline CDR1 LNHNV, CDR2 YYDKDF (reference sequence). CDR3 nucleotide sequence: TGTGCCACCAGCAGAGTCAGAGAGTTGGCTGAAGCTTTCTTT. This translates into CATSRVRELAEAFF.

This clonotype was recorded at least ten times. The chain has TRBV12-3 or TRBV12-4 and TRBJ1-5, with TRBD1 matching over 8 bases. J gave up 4 bases and V 3 bases, and 5 bases lay outside the gene matches. The CDR3 is made up of 15 amino acids. The CDR3 DNA follows: TGTGCCAGCAGTTTTTACAGGGGGAATAATCAGCCCCAGCATTTT. Translation: CASSFYRGNNQPQHF.

The CDR3 nucleotides are TGTGCCAGCAGCTTACGTCGGAGTAGCGGGAGACCCGGGGAGCTGTTTTTT. This encodes CASSLRRSSGRPGELFF. This chain connects TRBV11-2 to TRBJ2-2; 9 nucleotides line up with TRBD2. This CDR3 contains 17 residues. The J segment lost 6 bases and the V segment lost 2 bases, leaving 10 bases of the junction unmatched. CDR1 and CDR2 (germline): SGHAT, FQNNGV.

This chain connects TRBV10-3 to TRBJ2-7; TRBD1 matches 7 bases. This CDR3 contains 15 residues. Germline trimming cut 10 bases from V and 3 bases from J; bases unmatched to any gene: 15. CDR1 is ENHRY and CDR2 is SYGVKD in the germline V gene. Here the CDR3 reads CASSGFDRDLYEQYF. In nucleotides, the CDR3 is TGTGCCAGCTCCGGCTTTGACAGGGACCTCTACGAGCAGTACTTC.

The genes are TRBV12-3 or TRBV12-4 and TRBJ2-7, with D possibly being TRBD1 or TRBD2 (5 bases each). This CDR3 contains 14 residues. V lost 2 bases, J lost 3 bases, and 11 bases lay in between. CDR3 in amino acids: CASSLWDLRYEQYF. For the CDR3, the DNA is TGTGCCAGCAGTTTATGGGACCTCCGCTACGAGCAGTACTTC.

V gene TRBV29-1 combines with J gene TRBJ2-5; TRBD1 aligns across 7 bases. Trimming cost V 8 bases and J 1 base; bases outside gene matches: 4. CDR1 and CDR2 (germline): SQVTM, ANQGSEA. The CDR3 sequence is 12 residues long. DNA for the CDR3: TGCAGCTCATGGACAGGCCAAGAGACCCAGTACTTC. Amino acids: CSSWTGQETQYF.

Worth noting for this clonotype: No conserved phenylalanine or tryptophan ends this CDR3, so it is likely a read error. The chain uses TRBV5-1 and TRBJ1-6; D call uncertain. The CDR3 contains 15 residues. Germline CDR1 is SGHRS and CDR2 is YFSETQ. V gave up 0 bases and J gave up 5 bases, with 9 bases separating them. The chain's CDR3 is CASSLEGSNNSPLHS. The CDR3 region has the DNA TGCGCCAGCAGCTTGGAAGGGTCCAATAATTCACCCCTCCACTCT.

The rearrangement links TRBV29-1 to TRBJ1-5, with TRBD1 as a possible D gene (5 bases). Germline V CDR1 and CDR2: SQVTM, ANQGSEA. This CDR3 region has 15 residues. V was pared by 8 bases and J by 0 bases, with 17 bases between. The CDR3 sequence is CSSPIGGLSNQPQHF. CDR3 bases: TGCAGCTCACCGATCGGGGGACTTAGCAATCAGCCCCAGCATTTT.

This clonotype was detected once. The chain joins TRBV9 to TRBJ1-4; the D gene is possibly TRBD1 (5 bases). Germline V CDR1 and CDR2: SGDLS, YYNGEE. The CDR3 consists of 15 residues. V was shortened by 4 bases and J by 10 bases, with 20 bases between the two germline ends. The CDR3 protein is CASSTDHFGDAKLFF. CDR3 in DNA: TGTGCCAGCAGCACAGATCATTTTGGGGACGCAAAACTGTTTTTT. Based on the CDR3 plus reference TRBV9 and TRBJ1-4, the full variable domain is DSGVTQTPKHLITATGQRVTLRCSPRSGDLSVYWYQQSLDQGLQFLIQYYNGEERAKGNILERFSAQQFPDLHSELNLSSLELGDSALYFCASSTDHFGDAKLFFGSGTQLSVL.

The J gene is TRBJ1-1, the V gene TRBV11-3; D gene uncertain. This CDR3 is 13 amino acids long. The germline V gene has CDR1 SGHNT and CDR2 YENEEA. Trimming pared 5 bases from V and 10 bases from J, leaving 17 bases between. As DNA, the CDR3 is TGTGCCAGCAGCAGCCCGGGCCTCGAGGGAGCTTTCTTT. This sequence encodes CASSSPGLEGAFF.

This clonotype has at least ten counts. The chain's CDR3 is CSAPGGNEKLFF. The CDR3, as DNA: TGCAGTGCGCCGGGAGGCAATGAAAAACTGTTTTTT. The chain carries TRBV20-1 and TRBJ1-4; unclear D gene. In germline, CDR1 is DFQATT, CDR2 SNEGSKA (reference sequence). The V end lost 6 bases, the J end lost 5 bases, and 10 bases lay between the germline ends. This CDR3 spans 12 amino acids.

This clonotype was seen repeatedly, ten times or more. The chain recombines TRBV29-1 with TRBJ2-3; D not resolved. V gave up 0 bases and J gave up 4 bases, with 8 bases separating them. This CDR3 is 13 amino acids long. Germline values: CDR1 SQVTM, CDR2 ANQGSEA. The chain's CDR3 is CSVEDGRPDTQYF. DNA for the CDR3: TGCAGCGTTGAAGATGGCCGCCCAGATACGCAGTATTTT.